Sequencing of this T cell receptor (beta chain) was carried out in a study of cytomegalovirus exposure and HLA in healthy donors. For this clone: The antigen is unknown.

Donors sampled were nominally healthy, though unrecorded immune exposures were likely. The CDR3 length is 16 residues. J gave up 4 bases and V 4 bases, and 10 bases lay outside the gene matches. The germline CDR1 and CDR2 sequences are LGHNA and YSLEER. Study-wide results and caveats: The only immune exposure information that was available was CMV serostatus. There were approximately 150 TCR beta chains listed as cytomegalovirus-associated. Sequencing artifact likely explains a cluster of highly shared sequence variants.

The primer mix had 60 Vbeta and 13 Jbeta primers. Repertoires were generated with immunoSEQ multiplex PCR, while TCRdb's copy carries only in-frame clones and drops some. The sample contains around 150,000 clones, more than 65% of which appear only once. The source material was PBMCs. This receptor was obtained from a man aged 25 to 40 in good health and CMV-seropositive. The chain couples TRBV4-3 to TRBJ2-3; TRBD1 agrees at 8 bases. This CDR3 reads CASSRAGTGRADTQYF. CDR3 DNA sequence: TGCGCCAGCAGCCGGGCAGGGACAGGAAGGGCAGATACGCAGTATTTT.